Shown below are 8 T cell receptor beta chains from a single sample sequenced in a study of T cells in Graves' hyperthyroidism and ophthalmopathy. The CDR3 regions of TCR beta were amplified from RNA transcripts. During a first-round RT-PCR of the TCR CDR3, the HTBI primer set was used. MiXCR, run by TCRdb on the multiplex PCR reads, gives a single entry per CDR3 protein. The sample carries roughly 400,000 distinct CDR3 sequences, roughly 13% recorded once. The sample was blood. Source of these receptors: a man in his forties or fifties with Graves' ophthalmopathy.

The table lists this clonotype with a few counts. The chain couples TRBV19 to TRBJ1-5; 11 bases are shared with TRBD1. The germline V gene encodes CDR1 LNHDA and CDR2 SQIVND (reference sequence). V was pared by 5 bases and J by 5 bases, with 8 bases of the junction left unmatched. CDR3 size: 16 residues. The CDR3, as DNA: TGTGCCAGTAGTGGGACAGGGGGTTCTGCCTATCAGCCCCAGCATTTT. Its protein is CASSGTGGSAYQPQHF.

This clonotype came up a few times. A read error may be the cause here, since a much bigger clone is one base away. The CDR3 loop is CTSSSGQGRQETQYF. The DNA of the CDR3 is TGTACCAGCAGCTCGGGACAGGGGAGACAAGAGACCCAGTACTTC. V usage is TRBV11-2 and J usage is TRBJ2-5; 10 bases match TRBD1. From germline, CDR1 is SGHAT and CDR2 FQNNGV. The CDR3 has 15 amino acids.

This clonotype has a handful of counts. This CDR3 reads CASSPNVYNTEAFF. CDR3 in DNA: TGTGCCAGCAGTCCAAATGTTTATAACACTGAAGCTTTCTTT. The rearrangement uses TRBV27 and TRBJ1-1; D remains unclear. V lost 5 bases and J lost 2, with 12 bases in between. CDR1 is MNHEY and CDR2 is SMNVEV in the germline V gene (reference sequence). The CDR3 is 14 amino acids.

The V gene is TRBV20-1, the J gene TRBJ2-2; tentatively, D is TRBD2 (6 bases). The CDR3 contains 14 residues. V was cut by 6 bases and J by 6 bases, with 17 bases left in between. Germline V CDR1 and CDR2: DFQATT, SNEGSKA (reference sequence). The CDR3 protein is CSARNLRGSGELFF. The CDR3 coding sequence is TGCAGTGCAAGGAATTTGCGGGGATCCGGGGAGCTGTTTTTT.

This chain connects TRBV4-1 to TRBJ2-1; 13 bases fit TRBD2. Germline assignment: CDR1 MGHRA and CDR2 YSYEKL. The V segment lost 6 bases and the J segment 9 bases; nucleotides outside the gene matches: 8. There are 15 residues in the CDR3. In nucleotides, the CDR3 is TGCGCCAGCAGTCCCGGACTAGCGGGAGTCAGTGAGCAGTTCTTC. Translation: CASSPGLAGVSEQFF.

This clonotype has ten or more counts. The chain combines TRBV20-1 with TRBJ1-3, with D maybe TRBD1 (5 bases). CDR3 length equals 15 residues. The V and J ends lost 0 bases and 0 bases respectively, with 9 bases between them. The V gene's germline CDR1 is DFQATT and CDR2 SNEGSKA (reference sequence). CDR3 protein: CSAREGTFSGNTIYF. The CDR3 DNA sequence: TGCAGTGCTAGAGAGGGGACTTTCTCTGGAAACACCATATATTTT.

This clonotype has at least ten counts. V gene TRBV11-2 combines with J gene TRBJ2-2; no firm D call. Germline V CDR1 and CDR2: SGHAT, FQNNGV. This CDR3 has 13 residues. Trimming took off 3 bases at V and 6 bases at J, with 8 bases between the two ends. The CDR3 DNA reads TGTGCCAGCAGCTTCTGGCTAGCCGGGGAGCTGTTTTTT. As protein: CASSFWLAGELFF.

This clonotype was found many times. The CDR3 DNA sequence: TGTGCCAGCAGCCCTGGGACAGGATCGGGCGAGCAGTACTTC. Its translation: CASSPGTGSGEQYF. This rearrangement joins TRBV9 to TRBJ2-7; 8 bases line up with TRBD1. Germline V CDR1 and CDR2: SGDLS, YYNGEE. The CDR3 spans 14 residues. V gave up 4 bases and J gave up 6 bases; unmatched junction bases: 9.